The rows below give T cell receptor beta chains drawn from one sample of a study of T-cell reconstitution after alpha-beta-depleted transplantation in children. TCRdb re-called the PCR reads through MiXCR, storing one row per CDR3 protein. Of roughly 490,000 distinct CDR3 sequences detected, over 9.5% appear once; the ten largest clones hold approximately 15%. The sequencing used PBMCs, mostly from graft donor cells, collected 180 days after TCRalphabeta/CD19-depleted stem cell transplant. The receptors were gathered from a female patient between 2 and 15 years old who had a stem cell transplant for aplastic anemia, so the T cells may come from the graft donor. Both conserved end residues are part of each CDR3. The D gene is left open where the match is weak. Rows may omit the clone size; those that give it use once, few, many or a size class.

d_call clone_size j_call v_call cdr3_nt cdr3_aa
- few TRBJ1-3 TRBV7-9 TGTGCCAGCAGCCAAAAAACACCTGGAAACACCATATATTTT CASSQKTPGNTIYF
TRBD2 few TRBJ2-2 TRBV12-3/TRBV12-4 TGTGCCAGCACCCGACTAGCGGGAGGGCCCACCGGGGAGCTGTTTTTT CASTRLAGGPTGELFF
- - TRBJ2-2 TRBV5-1 TGCGCCAGCAGCTTGGTATGGGCGGCCGGGGAGCTGTTTTTT CASSLVWAAGELFF
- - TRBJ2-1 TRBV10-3 TGTGCCACGAGGACAGATTCCTACAATGAGCAGTTCTTC CATRTDSYNEQFF
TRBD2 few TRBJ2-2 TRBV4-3 TGCGCCAGCAGCCTAGCGGGACGCACCGGGGAGCTGTTTTTT CASSLAGRTGELFF
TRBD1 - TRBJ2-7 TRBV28 TGTGCCAGCAGGGGGGACAGGTTAAGCTCCTACGAGCAGTACTTC CASRGDRLSSYEQYF
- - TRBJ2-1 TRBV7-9 TGTGCCAGCAGCTTCCCCCGCAATGAGCAGTTCTTC CASSFPRNEQFF
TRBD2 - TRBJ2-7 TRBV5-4 TGTGCCAGCAGCTTGCCCGTAGCGGGAGGTCGCTCCTACGAGCAGTACTTC CASSLPVAGGRSYEQYF
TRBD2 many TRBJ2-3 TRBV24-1 TGTGCCACCAGTGACCTCCCTGCTAGCGGGAGCGCAGATACGCAGTATTTT CATSDLPASGSADTQYF
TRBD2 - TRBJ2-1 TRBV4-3 TGCGCCAGCAGCCAAGAGGGGACTAGCGGGGTCTATGAGCAGTTCTTC CASSQEGTSGVYEQFF
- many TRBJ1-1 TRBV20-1 TGCAGTGCTAGACGGCAAGCTATAGGTACTGAAGCTTTCTTT CSARRQAIGTEAFF
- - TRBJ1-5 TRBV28 TGTGCCAGCAGTCCAACCGGGACTACGAGCAATCAGCCCCAGCATTTT CASSPTGTTSNQPQHF
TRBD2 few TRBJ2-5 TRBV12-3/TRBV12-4 TGTGCCAGCAGTTTCTTCCTAGCGGGAGCTGGCGAGACCCAGTACTTC CASSFFLAGAGETQYF
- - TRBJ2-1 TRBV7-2 TGTGCCAGCAGCCAACCGCGGAATGAGCAGTTCTTC CASSQPRNEQFF
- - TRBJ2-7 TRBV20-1 TGCAGTGCTAGGCAATTCACTACCCCCTACGAGCAGTACTTC CSARQFTTPYEQYF
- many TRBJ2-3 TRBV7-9 TGTGCCAGCAGCTTCGAGCGGGATACGCAGTATTTT CASSFERDTQYF
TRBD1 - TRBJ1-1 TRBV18 TGTGCCAGCTCAGAGGACAGGCCCCAGGCTTTCTTT CASSEDRPQAFF
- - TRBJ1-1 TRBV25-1 TGTGCCAGCAGTGAAGGAGGCAGGGCTACTGAAGCTTTCTTT CASSEGGRATEAFF
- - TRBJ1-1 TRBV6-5 TGTGCCAGCAGTTACTCGGGGGTAGATACTGAAGCTTTCTTT CASSYSGVDTEAFF
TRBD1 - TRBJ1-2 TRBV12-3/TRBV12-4 TGTGCCAGCAGTTCCCGACAGGGCCACTATGGCTACACCTTC CASSSRQGHYGYTF
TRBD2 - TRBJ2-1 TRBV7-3 TGTGCCAGCAGCTATAAAGCAGCGGGAGTCAATGAGCAGTTCTTC CASSYKAAGVNEQFF
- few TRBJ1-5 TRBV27 TGTGCCAGCAGTTTAAGGGAGGGTTATCAGCCCCAGCATTTT CASSLREGYQPQHF
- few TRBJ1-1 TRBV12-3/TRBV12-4 TGTGCCAGCAGCTCTGCTAACCCAGAAGCTTTCTTT CASSSANPEAFF
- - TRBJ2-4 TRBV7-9 TGTGCCAGCACACCGACCGGGACACCTCAAAACAGTCAGTACTTC CASTPTGTPQNSQYF
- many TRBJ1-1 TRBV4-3 TGCGCCAGCAGCCAAGATCCCCAGGTCACTGAAGCTTTCTTT CASSQDPQVTEAFF
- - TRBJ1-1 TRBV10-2 TGCGCCAGCAGTCGAGGTCAGACTGAAGCTTTCTTT CASSRGQTEAFF
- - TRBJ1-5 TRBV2 TGTGCCAGCAGAAACCGGCAAAATCAGCCCCAGCATTTT CASRNRQNQPQHF
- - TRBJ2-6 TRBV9 TGTGCCAGCAGCGTTCGTGGAGTACCCAACTCTGGGGCCAACGTCCTGACTTTC CASSVRGVPNSGANVLTF
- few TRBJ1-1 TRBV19 TGTGCCAGTAAGGGCGCTGAAGCTTTCTTT CASKGAEAFF
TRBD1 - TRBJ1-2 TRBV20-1 TGCAGTGCTAGCCGAGACAGGGATACTGGCTACACCTTC CSASRDRDTGYTF
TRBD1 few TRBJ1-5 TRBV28 TGTGCCAGCAGGACAGGGATCCGCAATCAGCCCCAGCATTTT CASRTGIRNQPQHF
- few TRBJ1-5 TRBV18 TGTGCCAGCTCACCGAACAGGGCACCTAGCAATCAGCCCCAGCATTTT CASSPNRAPSNQPQHF
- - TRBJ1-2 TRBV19 TGTGCCAGTACCATAGGGGGGGGGACCCAACCCAACTATGGCTACACCTTC CASTIGGGTQPNYGYTF
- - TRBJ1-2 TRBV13 TGTGCCAGCAGCTTAAGGTCATGGGGTGGGGGCTACACCTTC CASSLRSWGGGYTF
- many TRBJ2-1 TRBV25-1 TGTGCCAGCGGGGTGGGGAACTACAATGAGCAGTTCTTC CASGVGNYNEQFF
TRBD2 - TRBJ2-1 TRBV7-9 TGTGCCAGCAACCCGGGGGTAGCGGGAGTCACCTACAATGAGCAGTTCTTC CASNPGVAGVTYNEQFF
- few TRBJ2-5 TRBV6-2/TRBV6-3 TGTGCCAGCAGTAGAGGTTCTGGAGAGACCCAGTACTTC CASSRGSGETQYF
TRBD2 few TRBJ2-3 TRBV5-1 TGCGCCAGCAGCCTGCGGACTAGCGGGGGAGATACGCAGTATTTT CASSLRTSGGDTQYF
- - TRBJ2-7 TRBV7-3 TGTGCCAGCAGCTTAGGGCCCCTTGTTGACGAGCAGTACTTC CASSLGPLVDEQYF
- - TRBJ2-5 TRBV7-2 TGTGCCAGCGCAGGGGGCCGGGGGGGGCACGAACAAGAGACCCAGTACTTC CASAGGRGGHEQETQYF
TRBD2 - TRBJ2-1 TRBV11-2 TGTGCCAGCAGCTTAGGCTCCGGGACTAGCGGGAGATATGAGCAGTTCTTC CASSLGSGTSGRYEQFF
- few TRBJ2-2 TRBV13 TGTGCCAGCAGCTCATGGGTCACCGGGGAGCTGTTTTTT CASSSWVTGELFF